This T cell receptor (beta chain) is drawn from a study of blood T cell repertoires in COVID-19. Study as a whole: Donors in the United States, Italy and Spain gave samples during acute or convalescent COVID-19. The analysed material was cDNA or gDNA that came from T cells, B-cell-depleted T cells, or PBMCs.

Germline loops: CDR1 SQVTM, CDR2 ANQGSEA. Trimming removed 6 bases at V and 8 bases at J, with 16 bases between. This CDR3 comprises 12 residues. Per the study methods: Using reference gene primer amplification, nucleated cell counts were estimated. Clones were sequenced by immunoSEQ multiplex PCR, and TCRdb holds only the in-frame ones, with some missing. The V and J calls and clone size come from that table; D and trimming were worked out from the DNA. The repertoire holds 200,000 to 250,000 clones, with approximately 90% as singletons. Sample: peripheral blood. V usage is TRBV29-1 and J usage is TRBJ1-2; D is ambiguous. This receptor was obtained from a man under 40 with acute or convalescent COVID-19. The CDR3 loop reads CSVVEYSRGYTF. The CDR3 DNA reads as TGCAGCGTCGTGGAGTACTCTAGGGGCTACACCTTC.